The clone carrying this TCR beta chain was counted between two and nine times. The antigen is not known. The record originates from a study of vaccination effects on CD4 cells after COVID-19. Overall study context: Convalescent patients (n = two) were sampled 16 days and one week prevaccination.

Assay used: immunoSEQ multiplex PCR; TCRdb lists only in-frame clones, some missing. Seen here are some 38,000 clones, roughly 69% observed once, and the top ten hold 15% to 20%. CDR1 is SGHTA, CDR2 FQGNSA, per germline. The CDR3 is 12 amino acids. V was cut by 5 bases and J by 2 bases, with 7 bases left in between. Viral peptide pools were used in the ViraFEST assay to expand antigen-specific CD4+ T cells, and sequencing came afterward. Culture lasted under 13 days before CD4+ T cell isolation. A positive SARS-CoV-2 PCR test fell between March and December 2020. Cultures used about 2 million PBMC per well, approximately 9.5 IU/ml IL-2 and about 10 ug/ml peptides.

The chain is built from TRBV7-2 and TRBJ2-7, with D hard to call. The TCR originated in a human donor who had a prior SARS-CoV-2 infection. Source: CD4+ T cells from PBMCs cultured with HCoV-NL63 spike peptides, taken before COVID-19 vaccination. The CDR3 nucleotides read TGTGCCAGCAGCACTTCACCCTACGAGCAGTACTTC. Its protein is CASSTSPYEQYF. Combining the CDR3 with reference TRBV7-2 and TRBJ2-7 gives the whole variable domain GAGVSQSPSNKVTEKGKDVELRCDPISGHTALYWYRQSLGQGLEFLIYFQGNSAPDKSGLPSDRFSAERTGGSVSTLTIQRTQQEDSAVYLCASSTSPYEQYFGPGTRLTVT.